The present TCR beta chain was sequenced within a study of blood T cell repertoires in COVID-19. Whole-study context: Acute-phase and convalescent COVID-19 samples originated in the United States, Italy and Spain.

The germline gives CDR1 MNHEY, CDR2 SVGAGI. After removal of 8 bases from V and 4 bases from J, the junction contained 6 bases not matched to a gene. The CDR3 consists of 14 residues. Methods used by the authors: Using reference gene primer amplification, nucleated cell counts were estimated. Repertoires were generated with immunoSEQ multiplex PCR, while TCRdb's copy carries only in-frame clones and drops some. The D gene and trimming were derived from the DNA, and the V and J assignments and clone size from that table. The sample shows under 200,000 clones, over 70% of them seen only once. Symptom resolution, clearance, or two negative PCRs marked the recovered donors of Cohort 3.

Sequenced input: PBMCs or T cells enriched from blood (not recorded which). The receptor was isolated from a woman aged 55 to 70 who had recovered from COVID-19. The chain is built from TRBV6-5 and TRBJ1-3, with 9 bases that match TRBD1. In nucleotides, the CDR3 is TGTGCCAGCCGACAGGGGGTGAGGGGAAACACCATATATTTT. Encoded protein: CASRQGVRGNTIYF.